Below, one TCR beta chain is given with its context. Its cognate antigen is unknown. Germline CDR1 and CDR2: ENHRY and SYGVKD. This CDR3 is built from 12 residues. With 10 bases clipped from V and 4 bases from J, the junction kept 6 bases outside the gene matches. Naive CD45RA+ and memory CD45RO+ CD4+ or CD8+ T cells were FACS-sorted. Clones were sequenced by immunoSEQ multiplex PCR, and TCRdb holds only the in-frame ones, with some missing. The sample has roughly 34,000 clones; about 88% are singletons. The data derive from a study of regulatory dendritic cells for organ transplantation. Whole-study findings and limits: Memory T cells were less diverse than naive, with memory CD8+ most oligoclonal. The authors noted considerable between-person heterogeneity in alloreactive memory CD8+ cells. Mature dendritic cells appeared to drive more memory CD8+ clonal expansion than regulatory ones.

This clonotype was sampled from a human donor in good health. The chain carries TRBV10-3 and TRBJ1-1; the match to TRBD1 covers 7 bases. The sample comprised naive CD4+ T cells from blood. Regarding subset: CD45RA+ naive T cells. The CDR3 DNA sequence: TGTGCCACCTCGGGACAGACCACTGAAGCTTTCTTT. Its protein product is CATSGQTTEAFF.